This is a list of T cell receptor beta chains from one sample in a study of OX40 agonist ivuxolimab in advanced cancers. The data were produced by immunoSEQ multiplex PCR, yet TCRdb's version contains in-frame clones alone and is incomplete. The sample has some 91,000 clones, 87% seen once; the top ten hold around 4%. This material consisted of CD4+ or CD8+ T cells sorted from blood, taken in a trial of the OX40 agonist ivuxolimab. These receptors were taken from an adult with an advanced solid tumor such as melanoma, head and neck, liver or kidney cancer. CDR3s include the opening cysteine and the closing phenylalanine or tryptophan. A D gene is named only where the DNA matches it firmly. For some rows the clone size is stated as once, few or many, or as a class when expanded; others skip it.

clone size	D gene	V gene	J gene	CDR3 DNA	CDR3 protein
-	TRBD1	TRBV7-6	TRBJ2-3	TGTGCCAGCAGCCTGGGACAGGGTAACACAGATACGCAGTATTTT	CASSLGQGNTDTQYF
-	TRBD1	TRBV4-1	TRBJ1-3	TGCGCCAGCAGACACGGACAGGACGGAAACACCATATATTTT	CASRHGQDGNTIYF
-	TRBD1	TRBV18	TRBJ1-5	TGTGCCAGCTCGGAGGGACAGTCTAGCAATCAGCCCCAGCATTTT	CASSEGQSSNQPQHF
-	TRBD1	TRBV27	TRBJ2-7	TGTGCCAGCAGTTTTAGTACAGGGACAGGGAGCTCCTACGAGCAGTACTTC	CASSFSTGTGSSYEQYF
-	TRBD2	TRBV7-9	TRBJ2-1	TGTGCCAGCAGCTTCAACTTCGCAGCGGGAGGCGACAATGAGCAGTTCTTC	CASSFNFAAGGDNEQFF
-	TRBD2	TRBV6-1	TRBJ2-7	TGTGCCAGCAGTCCAGCGGGAGGGCCCCACGAGCAGTACTTC	CASSPAGGPHEQYF
-	-	TRBV4-1	TRBJ2-1	TGCGCCAGCAGCCAAGAAACGGGTCGGACCTACAATGAGCAGTTCTTC	CASSQETGRTYNEQFF
once	TRBD1	TRBV6-1	TRBJ1-1	TGTGCCAGCAAACAAAACAGGGGGCTTAGCACTGAAGCTTTCTTT	CASKQNRGLSTEAFF
-	TRBD2	TRBV30	TRBJ2-5	TGTGCCTGGAGAGGACTAGCGGGAGTGGAGACCCAGTACTTC	CAWRGLAGVETQYF
-	-	TRBV5-1	TRBJ2-3	TGCGCCAGCAGCTCGGGACTTCACACAGATACGCGGTATTTT	CASSSGLHTDTRYF
-	-	TRBV27	TRBJ2-1	TGTGCCAGCAGTTTTCCAACCACGGGGGTAGCGGCTGGGCATGAGCAGTTCTTC	CASSFPTTGVAAGHEQFF
-	-	TRBV5-8	TRBJ1-1	TGTGCCAGCAGCTTGGCGGGACGGACTTGGACTGAAGCTTTCTTT	CASSLAGRTWTEAFF
-	-	TRBV5-1	TRBJ1-2	TGCGCCAGCAGCTTGGACAGGCCTACTAACTATGGCTACACCTTC	CASSLDRPTNYGYTF
-	TRBD2	TRBV29-1	TRBJ2-5	TGCAGCGTTGATGGGCTAGCGGGAGGGTGGGAGACCCAGTACTTC	CSVDGLAGGWETQYF
-	TRBD2	TRBV2	TRBJ2-3	TGTGCCAGCAGCAAGGCAAGGACTAGCGGAACAGATACGCAGTATTTT	CASSKARTSGTDTQYF
-	-	TRBV7-2	TRBJ2-1	TGTGCCAGCAGCTTAGCTCCGAGCTCCTACAATGAGCAGTTCTTC	CASSLAPSSYNEQFF
once	TRBD2	TRBV30	TRBJ2-3	TGTGCCTGGAGTGTACATCACGGGAGGGGCACAGATACGCAGTATTTT	CAWSVHHGRGTDTQYF
-	-	TRBV27	TRBJ1-1	TGTGCCAGCAGTGGCTTCGGGAGGGGGAGGTCTGAAGCTTTCTTT	CASSGFGRGRSEAFF
-	-	TRBV30	TRBJ1-6	TGTGCCTGGAGTGTACTGAGGGCCCTCCACTTT	CAWSVLRALHF
-	-	TRBV7-2	TRBJ2-2	TGTGCCAGCAGGCAGCCGAACACCGGGGAGCTGTTTTTT	CASRQPNTGELFF
-	-	TRBV5-1	TRBJ2-3	TGCGCCAGCAGCTGGATCAGGGTTTCCGATACGCAGTATTTT	CASSWIRVSDTQYF
-	TRBD2	TRBV10-3	TRBJ2-5	TGTGCCATCAGTGAGTCACAAACGCGGGGGGAGACCCAGTACTTC	CAISESQTRGETQYF
-	-	TRBV5-1	TRBJ2-1	TGCGCCAGCAGCTTGGCCGGTGGGGGAATGGGCAATGAGCAGTTCTTC	CASSLAGGGMGNEQFF
-	-	TRBV6-5	TRBJ1-1	TGTGCCAGCAGCGAGAGACAAATCACTGAAGCTTTCTTT	CASSERQITEAFF
-	-	TRBV5-1	TRBJ1-3	TGCGCCAGCAGCCCGGACGGCTCTGGAAACACCATATATTTT	CASSPDGSGNTIYF
-	-	TRBV6-1	TRBJ1-2	TGTGCCAGCAGTGAACTAACCTTATCAGCAACCTTC	CASSELTLSATF
-	-	TRBV28	TRBJ2-6	TGTGCCAGCAGTCCCCCCCCATACAGGAGGGCCAACGTCCTGACTTTC	CASSPPPYRRANVLTF
-	TRBD2	TRBV27	TRBJ2-3	TGTGCCAGCAGTTTAAGACTAGCGGGAGTAGATACGCAGTATTTT	CASSLRLAGVDTQYF
-	-	TRBV18	TRBJ2-6	TGTGCCAGCTCACCGTCGGGTTCTGGGGCCAACGTCCTGACTTTC	CASSPSGSGANVLTF
-	TRBD1	TRBV5-8	TRBJ1-1	TGTGCCAGCAGCTTCCAGGGGGCTGGAAACACTGAAGCTTTCTTT	CASSFQGAGNTEAFF
-	TRBD2	TRBV14	TRBJ2-1	TGTGCCAGCAGCCTTAATTTAGCGGGAGGGCCCTTTAATGAGCAGTTCTTC	CASSLNLAGGPFNEQFF
-	-	TRBV6-6	TRBJ1-1	TGTGCCAGCAGTTATGGAGGGGGGAACACTGAAGCTTTCTTT	CASSYGGGNTEAFF
-	-	TRBV6-1	TRBJ1-4	TGTGCCAGCACGGGGGAAGCTAATGAAAAACTGTTTTTT	CASTGEANEKLFF
-	-	TRBV30	TRBJ1-1	TGTGCCTGGAGTCAGGCAACGAACACTGAAGCTTTCTTT	CAWSQATNTEAFF
few	-	TRBV7-3	TRBJ1-2	TGTGCCAGCAGCTCCGGGACCAACTATGGCTACACCTTC	CASSSGTNYGYTF
-	-	TRBV29-1	TRBJ1-1	TGCAGCGTTGCTCTAAGGATGGAAGCTTTCTTT	CSVALRMEAFF
-	TRBD1	TRBV19	TRBJ1-4	TGTGCCAGTAGTAATTTCCCGGGACAGGGGGCAGAAAAACTGTTTTTT	CASSNFPGQGAEKLFF
-	-	TRBV27	TRBJ1-1	TGTGCCAGCAGTCCAGCTCAAGGATGGGCTGAAGCTTTCTTT	CASSPAQGWAEAFF
few	-	TRBV6-5	TRBJ1-5	TGTGCCAGCAGTCAATTCAATCAGCCCCAGCATTTT	CASSQFNQPQHF
-	-	TRBV6-5	TRBJ1-2	TGTGCCAGCAGTTCCTCAAGACAGCGGAACTATGGCTACACCTTC	CASSSSRQRNYGYTF
once	TRBD2	TRBV28	TRBJ2-1	TGTGCCAGCAGTTTAAGCGGGAGAATCAATGAGCAGTTCTTC	CASSLSGRINEQFF
-	-	TRBV27	TRBJ2-7	TGTGCCAGCAGTTTTTGGCAGGGACCCTACGAGCAGTACTTC	CASSFWQGPYEQYF
-	TRBD2	TRBV29-1	TRBJ2-2	TGCAGCGTTGCTTCTAGCGGGAGCGGTATCGGGGAGCTGTTTTTT	CSVASSGSGIGELFF
few	-	TRBV7-3	TRBJ1-5	TGTGCCAGCAGCTTAAACAGGGATCAGCCCCAGCATTTT	CASSLNRDQPQHF
-	-	TRBV7-9	TRBJ2-1	TGTGCCAGCAGCCCGCCGGGGAGCTCCTACAATGAGCAGTTCTTC	CASSPPGSSYNEQFF
-	-	TRBV9	TRBJ2-7	TGTGCCAGCAGCGCCGGTGGACAGTCCTACTACGAGCAGTACTTC	CASSAGGQSYYEQYF
-	TRBD1	TRBV7-6	TRBJ2-3	TGTGCCAGCAGGTCAGGGACAGGGTTAGGTGCAGATACGCAGTATTTT	CASRSGTGLGADTQYF
-	TRBD1	TRBV7-3	TRBJ1-1	TGTGCCAGCAGCAAAACTGGGACAGGGAACACTGAAGCTTTCTTT	CASSKTGTGNTEAFF
-	TRBD2	TRBV11-2	TRBJ2-7	TGTGCCAGCAGCTCAAACGGACTAGCGGGAACTCCCTACGAGCAGTACTTC	CASSSNGLAGTPYEQYF
-	TRBD1	TRBV6-1	TRBJ1-4	TGTGCCAGCAGCCTGACAGGGGTAGCCGAAAAACTGTTTTTT	CASSLTGVAEKLFF
-	-	TRBV27	TRBJ2-3	TGTGCCAGCAGTTTAGCAGATACGCAGTATTTT	CASSLADTQYF
-	TRBD2	TRBV7-2	TRBJ2-7	TGTGCCAGCAGCCTTAGCGGGAGCTCCTACGAGCAGTACTTC	CASSLSGSSYEQYF
-	TRBD1	TRBV29-1	TRBJ1-1	TGCAGCGAATCGAAGGGACAGATGAACACTGAAGCTTTCTTT	CSESKGQMNTEAFF
-	TRBD2	TRBV5-1	TRBJ2-1	TGCGCCAGCAGCTTAGCGGGAGGCCGTGAGCAGTTCTTC	CASSLAGGREQFF
-	-	TRBV14	TRBJ2-5	TGTGCCAGCAGCCAATTTCAGGGGGGTGGAGAGACCCAGTACTTC	CASSQFQGGGETQYF
-	TRBD1	TRBV5-4	TRBJ1-3	TGTGCCAGCAGCACCGGGACAGGGGCCAGCTCTGGAAACACCATATATTTT	CASSTGTGASSGNTIYF
-	TRBD1	TRBV5-6	TRBJ2-6	TGTGCCAGCGGCCGACAGGGCGGTGTCGGGGCCAACGTCCTGACTTTC	CASGRQGGVGANVLTF
-	TRBD1	TRBV19	TRBJ1-2	TGTGCCAGTAGTATACCAGGGGGCCGCCAAACCTATGGCTACACCTTC	CASSIPGGRQTYGYTF
-	TRBD1	TRBV11-3	TRBJ2-4	TGTGCCAGCAGCCCAAGACAGGGGACGTCCCGGAACATTCAGTACTTC	CASSPRQGTSRNIQYF